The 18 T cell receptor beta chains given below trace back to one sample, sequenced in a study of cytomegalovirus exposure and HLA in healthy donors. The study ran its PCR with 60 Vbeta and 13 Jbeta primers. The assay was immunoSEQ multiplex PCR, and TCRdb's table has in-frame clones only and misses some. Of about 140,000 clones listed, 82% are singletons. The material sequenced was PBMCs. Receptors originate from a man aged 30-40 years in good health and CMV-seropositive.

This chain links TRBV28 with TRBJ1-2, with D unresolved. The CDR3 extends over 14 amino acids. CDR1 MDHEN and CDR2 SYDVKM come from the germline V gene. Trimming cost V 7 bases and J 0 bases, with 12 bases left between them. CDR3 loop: CASTAPPANYGYTF. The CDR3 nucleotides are TGTGCCAGCACCGCCCCGCCGGCTAACTATGGCTACACCTTC.

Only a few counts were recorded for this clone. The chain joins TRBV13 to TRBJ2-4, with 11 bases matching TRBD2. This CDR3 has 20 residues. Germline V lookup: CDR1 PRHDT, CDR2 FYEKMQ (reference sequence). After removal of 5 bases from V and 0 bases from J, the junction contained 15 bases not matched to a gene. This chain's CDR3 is CASSHIAGGSLLLAKNIQYF. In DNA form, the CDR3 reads TGTGCCAGCAGCCATATAGCGGGAGGGAGTCTATTACTAGCCAAAAACATTCAGTACTTC.

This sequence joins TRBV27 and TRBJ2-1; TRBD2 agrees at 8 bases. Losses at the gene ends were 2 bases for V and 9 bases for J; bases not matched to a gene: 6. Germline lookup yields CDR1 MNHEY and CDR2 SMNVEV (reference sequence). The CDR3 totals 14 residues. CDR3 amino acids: CASSLAGGRGEQFF. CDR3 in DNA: TGTGCCAGCAGTTTAGCGGGGGGCAGGGGTGAGCAGTTCTTC.

The CDR3 DNA follows: TGTGCCATCAGTGAGTCGACTGGAAACACCGGGGAGCTGTTTTTT. Protein: CAISESTGNTGELFF. The chain links TRBV10-3 to TRBJ2-2; no definite D call. The ends were cut back, 0 bases at V and 2 bases at J, with 7 bases in the middle. The CDR3 sequence is 15 residues long. Germline V gene lookup returns CDR1 ENHRY and CDR2 SYGVKD.

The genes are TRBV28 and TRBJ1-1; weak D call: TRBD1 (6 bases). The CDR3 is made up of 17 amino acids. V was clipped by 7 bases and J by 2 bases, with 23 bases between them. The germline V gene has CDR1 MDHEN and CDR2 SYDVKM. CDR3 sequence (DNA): TGTGCCAGCACCATCCTCTCCAGGGGCGCCACAAACACTGAAGCTTTCTTT. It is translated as CASTILSRGATNTEAFF.

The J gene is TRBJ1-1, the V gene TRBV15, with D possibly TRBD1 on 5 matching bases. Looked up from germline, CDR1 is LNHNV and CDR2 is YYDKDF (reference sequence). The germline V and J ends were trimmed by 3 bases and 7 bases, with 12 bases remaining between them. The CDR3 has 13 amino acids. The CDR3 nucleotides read TGTGCCACCAGCAGTGGAGTAACAGGTGAAGCTTTCTTT. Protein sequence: CATSSGVTGEAFF.

The CDR3 DNA sequence: TGTGCCAGCAGCGGGACAGGGGGGGGCTATGGCTACACCTTC. It encodes CASSGTGGGYGYTF. The rearrangement uses TRBV27 and TRBJ1-2; 11 bases are shared with TRBD1. Germline assignment: CDR1 MNHEY and CDR2 SMNVEV (reference sequence). This CDR3 has 14 amino acids. Trimming removed 6 bases from V and 4 bases from J; junction bases left unmatched: 4.

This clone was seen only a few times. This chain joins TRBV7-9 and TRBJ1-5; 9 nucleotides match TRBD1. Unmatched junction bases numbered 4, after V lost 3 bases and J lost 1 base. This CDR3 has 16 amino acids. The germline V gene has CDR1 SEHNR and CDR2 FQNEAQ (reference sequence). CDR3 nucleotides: TGTGCCAGCAGCTTGGGACAGGGAGGGAGCAATCAGCCCCAGCATTTT. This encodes CASSLGQGGSNQPQHF. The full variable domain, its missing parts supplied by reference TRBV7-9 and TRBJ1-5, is DTGVSQNPRHKITKRGQNVTFRCDPISEHNRLYWYRQTLGQGPEFLTYFQNEAQLEKSRLLSDRFSAERPKGSFSTLEIQRTEQGDSAMYLCASSLGQGGSNQPQHFGDGTRLSIL.

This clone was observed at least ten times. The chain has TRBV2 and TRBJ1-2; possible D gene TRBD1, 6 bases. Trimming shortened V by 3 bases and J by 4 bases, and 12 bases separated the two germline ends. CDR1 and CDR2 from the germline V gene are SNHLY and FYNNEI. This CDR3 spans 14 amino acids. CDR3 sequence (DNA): TGTGCCAGCAGTGACGGCACAGGGTCCTATGGCTACACCTTC. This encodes CASSDGTGSYGYTF.

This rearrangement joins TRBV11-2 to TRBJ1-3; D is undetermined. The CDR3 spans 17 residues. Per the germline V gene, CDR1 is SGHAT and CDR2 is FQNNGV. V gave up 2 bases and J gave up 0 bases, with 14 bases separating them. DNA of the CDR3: TGTGCCAGCAGCTTACAGGTTAATCTGGGCTCTGGAAACACCATATATTTT. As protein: CASSLQVNLGSGNTIYF.

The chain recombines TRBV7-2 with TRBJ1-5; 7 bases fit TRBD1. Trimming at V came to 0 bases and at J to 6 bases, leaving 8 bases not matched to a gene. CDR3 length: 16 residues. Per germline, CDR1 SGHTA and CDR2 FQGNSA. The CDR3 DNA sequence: TGTGCCAGCAGCTTAGCCGGCCAGGGGGGAGGTCAGCCCCAGCATTTT. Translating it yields CASSLAGQGGGQPQHF.

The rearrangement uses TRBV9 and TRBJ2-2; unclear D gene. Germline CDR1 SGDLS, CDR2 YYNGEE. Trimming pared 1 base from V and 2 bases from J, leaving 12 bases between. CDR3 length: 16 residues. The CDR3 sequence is CASSVFDRVNTGELFF. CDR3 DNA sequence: TGTGCCAGCAGCGTATTCGACCGGGTTAACACCGGGGAGCTGTTTTTT.

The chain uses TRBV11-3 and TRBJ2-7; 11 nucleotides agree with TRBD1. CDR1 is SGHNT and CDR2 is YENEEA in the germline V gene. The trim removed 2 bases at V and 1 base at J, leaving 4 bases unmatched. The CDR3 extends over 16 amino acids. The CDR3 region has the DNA TGTGCCAGCAGCTTATTCGGGACAGGGGGTTCCTACGAGCAGTACTTC. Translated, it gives CASSLFGTGGSYEQYF.

The chain's CDR3 is CASSGTGGNQPQHF. The CDR3 nucleotides are TGTGCCAGCAGTGGTACAGGGGGCAATCAGCCCCAGCATTTT. J is TRBJ1-5 and V is TRBV27, with 7 nucleotides matching TRBD1. Per the germline V gene, CDR1 is MNHEY and CDR2 is SMNVEV (reference sequence). The V and J ends lost 5 bases and 2 bases, in that order; junction bases with no gene match: 3. CDR3 length: 14 amino acids.

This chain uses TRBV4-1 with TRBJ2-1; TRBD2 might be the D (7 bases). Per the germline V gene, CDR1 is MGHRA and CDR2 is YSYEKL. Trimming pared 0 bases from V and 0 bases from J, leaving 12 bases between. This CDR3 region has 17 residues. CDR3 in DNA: TGCGCCAGCAGCCAAGATCGGGGGGCTAGCTCCTACAATGAGCAGTTCTTC. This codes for CASSQDRGASSYNEQFF.

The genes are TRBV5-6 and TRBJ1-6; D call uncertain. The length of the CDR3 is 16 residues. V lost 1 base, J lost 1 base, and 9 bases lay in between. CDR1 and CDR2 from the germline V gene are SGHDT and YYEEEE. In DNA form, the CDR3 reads TGTGCCAGCAGCTTGCGGTCCACGTCCTATAATTCACCCCTCCACTTT. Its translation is CASSLRSTSYNSPLHF.

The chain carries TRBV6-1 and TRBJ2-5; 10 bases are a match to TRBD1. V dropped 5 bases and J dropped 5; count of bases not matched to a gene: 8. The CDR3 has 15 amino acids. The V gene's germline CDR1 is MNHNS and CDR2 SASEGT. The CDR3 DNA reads TGTGCCAGCAGTTTTGAAAGACAGGGGGCGGAGACCCAGTACTTC. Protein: CASSFERQGAETQYF.

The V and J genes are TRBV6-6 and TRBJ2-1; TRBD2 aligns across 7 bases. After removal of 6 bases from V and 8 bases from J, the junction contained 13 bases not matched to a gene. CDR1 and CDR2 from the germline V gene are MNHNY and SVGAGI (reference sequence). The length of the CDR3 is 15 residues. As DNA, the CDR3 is TGTGCCAGCAGGAGAAGCGGTGGGGGGGACGATGAGCAGTTCTTC. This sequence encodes CASRRSGGGDDEQFF.